This T cell receptor beta chain originates from a study of T cell repertoires in aging, cancer and after chemotherapy. Notes on the study in general: Across the chemotherapy interval, each cancer cohort showed higher median generation probability, suggesting thymic rebound.

The template was genomic DNA from peripheral blood, not RNA. Trimming took off 6 bases at V and 8 bases at J, with 14 bases between the two ends. This CDR3 contains 13 residues. CDR1 and CDR2 (germline): SEHNR, FQNEAQ (reference sequence). TRB rearrangements spanning V, D and J were amplified using mixed TRB-A/B primers. TCRdb reprocessed the multiplex PCR reads with MiXCR, giving one entry per CDR3 protein. Of around 1,800 distinct CDR3 sequences listed, about a fifth are singletons. This clonotype was counted a few times. What it recognizes is unknown. This clonotype was obtained from a human donor with a solid tumor. The material sequenced was blood. This sequence joins TRBV7-9 and TRBJ2-1, with D perhaps assigned TRBD1 or TRBD2 (6 bases each). CDR3 amino acids: CASSFLGGYEQFF. The CDR3 DNA reads as TGTGCCAGCAGTTTTTTAGGGGGGTATGAGCAGTTCTTC.